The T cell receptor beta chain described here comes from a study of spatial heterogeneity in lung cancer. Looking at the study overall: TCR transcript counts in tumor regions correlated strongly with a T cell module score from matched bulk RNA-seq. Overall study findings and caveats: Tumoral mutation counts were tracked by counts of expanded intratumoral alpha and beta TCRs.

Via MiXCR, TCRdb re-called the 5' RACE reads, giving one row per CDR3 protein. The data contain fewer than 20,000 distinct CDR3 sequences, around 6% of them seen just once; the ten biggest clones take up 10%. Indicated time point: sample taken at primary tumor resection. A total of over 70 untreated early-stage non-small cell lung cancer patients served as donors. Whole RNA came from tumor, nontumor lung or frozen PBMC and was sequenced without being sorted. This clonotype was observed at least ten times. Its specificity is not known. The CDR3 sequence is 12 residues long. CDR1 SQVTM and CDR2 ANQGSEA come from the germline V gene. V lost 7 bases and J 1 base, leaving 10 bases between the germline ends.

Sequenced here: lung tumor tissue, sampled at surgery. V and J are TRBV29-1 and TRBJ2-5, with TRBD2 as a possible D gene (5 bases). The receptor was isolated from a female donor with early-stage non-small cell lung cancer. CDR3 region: CSAGMGQETQYF. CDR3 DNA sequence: TGCAGCGCGGGGATGGGCCAAGAGACCCAGTACTTC.